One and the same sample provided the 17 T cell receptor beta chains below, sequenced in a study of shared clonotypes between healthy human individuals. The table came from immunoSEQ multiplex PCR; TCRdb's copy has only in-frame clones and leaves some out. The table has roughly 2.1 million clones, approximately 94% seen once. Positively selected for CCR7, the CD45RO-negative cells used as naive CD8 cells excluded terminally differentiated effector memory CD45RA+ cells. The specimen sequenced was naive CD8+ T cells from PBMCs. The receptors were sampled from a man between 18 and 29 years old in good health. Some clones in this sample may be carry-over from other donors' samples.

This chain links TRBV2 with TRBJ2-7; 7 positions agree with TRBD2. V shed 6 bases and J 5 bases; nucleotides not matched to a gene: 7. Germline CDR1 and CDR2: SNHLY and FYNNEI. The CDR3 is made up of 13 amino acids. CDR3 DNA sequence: TGTGCCAGCAGGGGACGGGAGGCGGACGAGCAGTACTTC. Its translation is CASRGREADEQYF.

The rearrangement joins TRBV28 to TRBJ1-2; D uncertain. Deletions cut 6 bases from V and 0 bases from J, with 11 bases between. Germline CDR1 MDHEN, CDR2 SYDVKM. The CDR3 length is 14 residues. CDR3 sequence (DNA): TGTGCCAGCAGACCGAAAGGGACTAACTATGGCTACACCTTC. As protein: CASRPKGTNYGYTF.

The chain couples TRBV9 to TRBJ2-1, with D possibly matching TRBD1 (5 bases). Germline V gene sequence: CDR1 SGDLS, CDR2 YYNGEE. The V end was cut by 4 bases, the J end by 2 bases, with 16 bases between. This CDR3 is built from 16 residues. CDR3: CASSPDSQLPYNEQFF. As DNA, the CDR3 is TGTGCCAGCAGCCCTGACAGCCAGTTGCCCTACAATGAGCAGTTCTTC.

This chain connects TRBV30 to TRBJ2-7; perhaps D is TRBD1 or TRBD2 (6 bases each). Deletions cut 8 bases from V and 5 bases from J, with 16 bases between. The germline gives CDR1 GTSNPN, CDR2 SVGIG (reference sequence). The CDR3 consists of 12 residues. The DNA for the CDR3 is TGTGCCGCGGGAACAGGGTTGAACGAGCAGTACTTC. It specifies CAAGTGLNEQYF.

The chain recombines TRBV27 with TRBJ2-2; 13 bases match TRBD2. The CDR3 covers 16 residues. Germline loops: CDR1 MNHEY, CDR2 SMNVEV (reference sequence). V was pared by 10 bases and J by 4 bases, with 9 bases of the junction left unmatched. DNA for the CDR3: TGTGCCACTACCACTCGACTAGCGGGAGGCACCGGGGAGCTGTTTTTT. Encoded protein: CATTTRLAGGTGELFF.

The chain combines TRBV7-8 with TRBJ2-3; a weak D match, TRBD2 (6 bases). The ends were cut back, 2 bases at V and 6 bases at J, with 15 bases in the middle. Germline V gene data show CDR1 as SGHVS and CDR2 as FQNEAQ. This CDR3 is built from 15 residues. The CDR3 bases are TGTGCCAGCAGCTTACTGAGGAGGGGCCACGATACGCAGTATTTT. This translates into CASSLLRRGHDTQYF.

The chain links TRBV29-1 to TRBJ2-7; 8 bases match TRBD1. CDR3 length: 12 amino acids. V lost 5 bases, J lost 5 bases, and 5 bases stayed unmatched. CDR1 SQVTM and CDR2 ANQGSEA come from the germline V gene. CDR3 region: CSVLVDRDEQYF. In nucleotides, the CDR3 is TGCAGCGTTTTAGTGGACAGGGACGAGCAGTACTTC.

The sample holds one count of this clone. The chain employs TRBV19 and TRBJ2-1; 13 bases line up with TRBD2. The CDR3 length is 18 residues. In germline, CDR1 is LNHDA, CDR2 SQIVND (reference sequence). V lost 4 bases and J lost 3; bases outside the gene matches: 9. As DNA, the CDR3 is TGTGCCAGTAGTACGAACCCGGGACTAGCGGGAAGCTACAATGAGCAGTTCTTC. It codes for CASSTNPGLAGSYNEQFF.

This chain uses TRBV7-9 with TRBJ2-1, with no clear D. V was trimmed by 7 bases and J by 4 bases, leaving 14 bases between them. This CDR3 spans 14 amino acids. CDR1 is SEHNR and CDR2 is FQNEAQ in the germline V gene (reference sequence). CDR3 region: CASTPGSLYNEQFF. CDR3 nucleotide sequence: TGTGCCAGCACCCCTGGGTCTCTATACAATGAGCAGTTCTTC.

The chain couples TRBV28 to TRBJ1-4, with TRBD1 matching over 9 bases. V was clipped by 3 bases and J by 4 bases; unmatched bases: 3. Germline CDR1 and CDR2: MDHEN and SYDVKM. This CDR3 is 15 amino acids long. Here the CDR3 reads CASSFRQGVNEKLFF. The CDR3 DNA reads TGTGCCAGCAGTTTCCGACAGGGGGTTAATGAAAAACTGTTTTTT.

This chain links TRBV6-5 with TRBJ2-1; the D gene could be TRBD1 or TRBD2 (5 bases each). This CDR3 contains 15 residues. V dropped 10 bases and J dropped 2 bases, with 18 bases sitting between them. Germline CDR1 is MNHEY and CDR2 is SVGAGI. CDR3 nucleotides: TGTGCCACCGGGACGGGACGAAATGCCTACAATGAGCAGTTCTTC. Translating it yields CATGTGRNAYNEQFF.

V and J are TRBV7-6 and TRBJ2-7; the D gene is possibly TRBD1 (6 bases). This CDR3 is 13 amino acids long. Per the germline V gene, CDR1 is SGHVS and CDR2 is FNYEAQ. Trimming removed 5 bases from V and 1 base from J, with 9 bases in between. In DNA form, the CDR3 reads TGTGCCAGCAGCCCCGACAGGTCCTACGAGCAGTACTTC. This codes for CASSPDRSYEQYF.

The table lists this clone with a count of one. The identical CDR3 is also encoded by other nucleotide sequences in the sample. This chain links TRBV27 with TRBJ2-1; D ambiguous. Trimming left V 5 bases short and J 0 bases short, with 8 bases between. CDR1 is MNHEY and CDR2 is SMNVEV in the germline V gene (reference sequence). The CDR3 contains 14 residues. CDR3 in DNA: TGTGCCAGCAGTCCTGTAGGCTCCTACAATGAGCAGTTCTTC. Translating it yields CASSPVGSYNEQFF.

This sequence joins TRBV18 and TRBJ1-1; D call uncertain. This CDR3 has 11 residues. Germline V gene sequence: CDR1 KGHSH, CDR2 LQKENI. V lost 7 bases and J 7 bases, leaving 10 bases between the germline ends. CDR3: CASFLSDEAFF. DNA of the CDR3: TGTGCCAGCTTCCTATCGGATGAAGCTTTCTTT. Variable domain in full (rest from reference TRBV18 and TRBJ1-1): NAGVMQNPRHLVRRRGQEARLRCSPMKGHSHVYWYRQLPEEGLKFMVYLQKENIIDESGMPKERFSAEFPKEGPSILRIQQVVRGDSAAYFCASFLSDEAFFGQGTRLTVV.

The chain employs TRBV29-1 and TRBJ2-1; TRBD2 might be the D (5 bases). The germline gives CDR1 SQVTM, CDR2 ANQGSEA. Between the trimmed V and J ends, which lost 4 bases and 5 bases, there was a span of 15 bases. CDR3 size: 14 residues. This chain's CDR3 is CSVAQRTFDNEQFF. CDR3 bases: TGCAGCGTTGCCCAGCGGACGTTCGACAATGAGCAGTTCTTC.

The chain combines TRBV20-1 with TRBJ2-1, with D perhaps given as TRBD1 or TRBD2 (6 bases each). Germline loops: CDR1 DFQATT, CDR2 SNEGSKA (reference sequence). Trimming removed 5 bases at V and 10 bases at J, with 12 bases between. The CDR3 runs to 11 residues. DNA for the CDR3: TGCAGTGCTCAACGGGGGCGGGAGCAGTTCTTC. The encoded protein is CSAQRGREQFF.

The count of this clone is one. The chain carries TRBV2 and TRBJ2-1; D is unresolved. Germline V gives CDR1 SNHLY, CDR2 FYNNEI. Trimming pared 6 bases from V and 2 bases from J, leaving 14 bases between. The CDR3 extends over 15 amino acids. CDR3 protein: CASSGPRVTYNEQFF. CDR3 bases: TGTGCCAGCAGCGGACCCCGCGTTACCTACAATGAGCAGTTCTTC.